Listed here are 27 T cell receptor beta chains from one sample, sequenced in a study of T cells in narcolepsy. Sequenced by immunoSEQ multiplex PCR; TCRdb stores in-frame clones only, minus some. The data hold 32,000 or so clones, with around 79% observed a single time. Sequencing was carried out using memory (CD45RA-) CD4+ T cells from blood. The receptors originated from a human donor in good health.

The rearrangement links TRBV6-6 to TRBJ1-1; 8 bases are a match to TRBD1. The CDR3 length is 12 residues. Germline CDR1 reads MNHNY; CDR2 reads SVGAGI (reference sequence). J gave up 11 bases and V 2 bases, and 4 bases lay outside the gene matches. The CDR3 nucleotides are TGTGCCAGCAGTTACGGACAGGGTGGTGCTTTCTTT. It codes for CASSYGQGGAFF.

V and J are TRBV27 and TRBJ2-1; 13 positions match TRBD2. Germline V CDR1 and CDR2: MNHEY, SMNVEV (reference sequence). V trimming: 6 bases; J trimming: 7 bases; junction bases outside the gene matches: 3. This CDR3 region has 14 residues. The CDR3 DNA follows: TGTGCCAGCAGGCCGGGACTAGCGGGGAATGAGCAGTTCTTC. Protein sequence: CASRPGLAGNEQFF.

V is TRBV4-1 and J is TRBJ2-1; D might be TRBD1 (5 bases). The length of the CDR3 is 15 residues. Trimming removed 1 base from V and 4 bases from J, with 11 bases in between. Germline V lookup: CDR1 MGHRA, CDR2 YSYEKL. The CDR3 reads CASSQGEQAYNEQFF. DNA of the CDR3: TGCGCCAGCAGCCAAGGTGAACAGGCATACAATGAGCAGTTCTTC.

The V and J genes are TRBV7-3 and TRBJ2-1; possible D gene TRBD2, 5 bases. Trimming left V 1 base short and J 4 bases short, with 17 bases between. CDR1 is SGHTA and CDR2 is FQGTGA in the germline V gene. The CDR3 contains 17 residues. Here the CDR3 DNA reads TGTGCCAGCAGCTTAAACCCCTCCGGAGGTGTTTACAATGAGCAGTTCTTC. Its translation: CASSLNPSGGVYNEQFF. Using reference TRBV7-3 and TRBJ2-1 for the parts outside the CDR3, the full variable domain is GAGVSQTPSNKVTEKGKYVELRCDPISGHTALYWYRQSLGQGPEFLIYFQGTGAADDSGLPNDRFFAVRPEGSVSTLKIQRTERGDSAVYLCASSLNPSGGVYNEQFFGPGTRLTVL.

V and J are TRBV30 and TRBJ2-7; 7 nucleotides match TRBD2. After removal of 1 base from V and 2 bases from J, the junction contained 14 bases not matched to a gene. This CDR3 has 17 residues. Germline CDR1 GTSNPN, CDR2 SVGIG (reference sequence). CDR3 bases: TGTGCCTGGAGTGCCCCTCCCCGACTAGCCGCGACCTACGAGCAGTACTTC. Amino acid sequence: CAWSAPPRLAATYEQYF.

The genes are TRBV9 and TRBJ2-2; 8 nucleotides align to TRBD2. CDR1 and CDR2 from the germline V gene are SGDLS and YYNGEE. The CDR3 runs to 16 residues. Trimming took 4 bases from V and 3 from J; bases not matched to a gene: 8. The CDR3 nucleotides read TGTGCCAGCAGCCCCGGGGGGGGATTCTACACCGGGGAGCTGTTTTTT. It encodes CASSPGGGFYTGELFF.

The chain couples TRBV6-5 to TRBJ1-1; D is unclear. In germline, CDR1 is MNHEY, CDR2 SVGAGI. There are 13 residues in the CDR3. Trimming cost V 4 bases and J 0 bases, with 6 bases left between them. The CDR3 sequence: CASSSSMNTEAFF. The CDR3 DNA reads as TGTGCCAGCAGTTCATCGATGAACACTGAAGCTTTCTTT.

The CDR3 loop reads CASKQGGNQPQHF. Here the CDR3 DNA reads TGTGCCAGCAAGCAGGGTGGCAATCAGCCCCAGCATTTT. The chain employs TRBV6-5 and TRBJ1-5; possibly TRBD1 for D (5 bases). The CDR3 is 13 residues long. Looked up from germline, CDR1 is MNHEY and CDR2 is SVGAGI. The V end was cut by 7 bases, the J end by 2 bases, with 9 bases between.

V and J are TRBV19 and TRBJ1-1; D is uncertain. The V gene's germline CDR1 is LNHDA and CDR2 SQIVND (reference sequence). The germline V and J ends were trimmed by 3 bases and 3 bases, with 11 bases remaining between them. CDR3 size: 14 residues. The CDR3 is CASSMRRADTEAFF. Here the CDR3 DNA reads TGTGCCAGTAGTATGAGGAGGGCGGACACTGAAGCTTTCTTT.

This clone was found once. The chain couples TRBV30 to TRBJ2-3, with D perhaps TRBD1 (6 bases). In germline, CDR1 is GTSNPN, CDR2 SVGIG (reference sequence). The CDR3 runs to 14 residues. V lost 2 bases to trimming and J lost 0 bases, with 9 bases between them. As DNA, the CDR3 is TGTGCCTGGAGTCGACAGGTTAGCACAGATACGCAGTATTTT. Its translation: CAWSRQVSTDTQYF.

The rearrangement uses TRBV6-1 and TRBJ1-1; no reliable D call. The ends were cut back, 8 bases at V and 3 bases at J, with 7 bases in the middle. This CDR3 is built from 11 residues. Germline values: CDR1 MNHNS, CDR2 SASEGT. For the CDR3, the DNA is TGTGCCAGCCTTTGGGACACTGAAGCTTTCTTT. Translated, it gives CASLWDTEAFF.

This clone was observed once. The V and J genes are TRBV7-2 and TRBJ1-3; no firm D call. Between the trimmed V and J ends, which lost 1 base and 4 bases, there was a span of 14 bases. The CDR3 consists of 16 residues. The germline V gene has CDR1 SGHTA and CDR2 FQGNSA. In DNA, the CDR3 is TGTGCCAGCAGCTTAGATGCCGCCGGGTCCGGAAACACCATATATTTT. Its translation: CASSLDAAGSGNTIYF.

The CDR3 region has the DNA TGTGCCAGCAGCCAGGAAACAGGGGTGGGCACTGAAGCTTTCTTT. Translation: CASSQETGVGTEAFF. The chain has TRBV5-4 and TRBJ1-1; 7 bases line up with TRBD1. This CDR3 comprises 15 residues. Germline trimming cut 4 bases from V and 4 bases from J; bases unmatched to any gene: 10. CDR1 and CDR2 from the germline V gene are SGHNT and YYREEE (reference sequence). Filled out from reference TRBV5-4 and TRBJ1-1, the complete variable domain reads ETGVTQSPTHLIKTRGQQVTLRCSSQSGHNTVSWYQQALGQGPQFIFQYYREEENGRGNFPPRFSGLQFPNYSSELNVNALELDDSALYLCASSQETGVGTEAFFGQGTRLTVV.

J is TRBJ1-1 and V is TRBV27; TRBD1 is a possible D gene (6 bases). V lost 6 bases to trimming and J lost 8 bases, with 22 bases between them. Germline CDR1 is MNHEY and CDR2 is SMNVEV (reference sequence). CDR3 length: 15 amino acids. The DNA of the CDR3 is TGTGCCAGCAGACCCGCGGGGGCGGCTGTGGTAGAAGCTTTCTTT. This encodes CASRPAGAAVVEAFF.

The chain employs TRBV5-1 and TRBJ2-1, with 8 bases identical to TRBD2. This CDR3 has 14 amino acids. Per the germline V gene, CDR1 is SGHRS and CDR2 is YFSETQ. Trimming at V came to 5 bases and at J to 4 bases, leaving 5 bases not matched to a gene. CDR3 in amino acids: CASSPPGGYNEQFF. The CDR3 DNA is TGCGCCAGCAGTCCCCCGGGAGGGTACAATGAGCAGTTCTTC. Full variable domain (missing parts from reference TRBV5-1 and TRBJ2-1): KAGVTQTPRYLIKTRGQQVTLSCSPISGHRSVSWYQQTPGQGLQFLFEYFSETQRNKGNFPGRFSGRQFSNSRSEMNVSTLELGDSALYLCASSPPGGYNEQFFGPGTRLTVL.

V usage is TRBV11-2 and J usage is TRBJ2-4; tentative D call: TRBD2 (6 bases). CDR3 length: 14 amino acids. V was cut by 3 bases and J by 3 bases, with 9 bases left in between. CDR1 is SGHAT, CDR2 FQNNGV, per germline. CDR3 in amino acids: CASSLRRDKNIQYF. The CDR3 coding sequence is TGTGCCAGCAGCTTGAGGAGGGACAAAAACATTCAGTACTTC.

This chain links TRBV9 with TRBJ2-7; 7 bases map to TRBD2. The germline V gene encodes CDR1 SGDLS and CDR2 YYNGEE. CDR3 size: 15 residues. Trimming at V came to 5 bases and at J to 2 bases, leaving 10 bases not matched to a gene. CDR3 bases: TGTGCCAGCAGTGGGAGCGCGGGGAGGGCCTACGAGCAGTACTTC. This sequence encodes CASSGSAGRAYEQYF.

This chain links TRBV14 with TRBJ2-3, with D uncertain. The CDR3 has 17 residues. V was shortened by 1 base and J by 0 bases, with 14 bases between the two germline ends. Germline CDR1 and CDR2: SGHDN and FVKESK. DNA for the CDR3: TGTGCCAGCAGCCAAGTGGACGGCGGATATAGCACAGATACGCAGTATTTT. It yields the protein CASSQVDGGYSTDTQYF.

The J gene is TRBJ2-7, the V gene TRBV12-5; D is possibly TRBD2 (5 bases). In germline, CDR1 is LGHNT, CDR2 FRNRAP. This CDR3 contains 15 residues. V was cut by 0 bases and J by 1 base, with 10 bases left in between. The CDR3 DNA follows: TGTGCTAGTGGTTTGGTACTAGGAGTTTCCTACGAGCAGTACTTC. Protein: CASGLVLGVSYEQYF.

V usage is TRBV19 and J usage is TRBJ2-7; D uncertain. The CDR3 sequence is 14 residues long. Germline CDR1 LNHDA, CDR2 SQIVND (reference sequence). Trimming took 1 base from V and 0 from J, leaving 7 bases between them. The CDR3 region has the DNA TGTGCCAGTAGTATAGTTGCTAGCTCCTACGAGCAGTACTTC. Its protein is CASSIVASSYEQYF.

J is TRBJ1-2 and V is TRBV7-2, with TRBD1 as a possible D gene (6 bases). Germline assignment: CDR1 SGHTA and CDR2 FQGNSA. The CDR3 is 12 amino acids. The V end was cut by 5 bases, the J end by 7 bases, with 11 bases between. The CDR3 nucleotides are TGTGCCAGCAGCCCCGGGACACCTGGCTACACCTTC. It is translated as CASSPGTPGYTF.

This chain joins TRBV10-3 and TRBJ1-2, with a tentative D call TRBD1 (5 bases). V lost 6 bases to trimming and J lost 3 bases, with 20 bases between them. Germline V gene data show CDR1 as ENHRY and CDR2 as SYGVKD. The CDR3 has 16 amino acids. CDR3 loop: CAISASSSRGDYGYTF. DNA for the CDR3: TGTGCCATCAGCGCCTCATCTTCCCGAGGGGACTATGGCTACACCTTC.

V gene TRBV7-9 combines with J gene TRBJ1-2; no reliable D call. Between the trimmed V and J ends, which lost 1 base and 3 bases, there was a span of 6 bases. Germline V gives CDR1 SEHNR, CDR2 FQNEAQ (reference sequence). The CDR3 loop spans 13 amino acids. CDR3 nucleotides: TGTGCCAGCAGCTTAGTTGGGGACTATGGCTACACCTTC. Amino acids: CASSLVGDYGYTF.

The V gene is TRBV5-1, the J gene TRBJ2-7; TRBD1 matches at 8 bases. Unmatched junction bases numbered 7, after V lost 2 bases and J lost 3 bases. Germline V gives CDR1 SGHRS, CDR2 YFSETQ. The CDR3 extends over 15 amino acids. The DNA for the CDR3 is TGCGCCAGCAGCTTACAGGGGGGAGGCGGCTACGAGCAGTACTTC. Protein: CASSLQGGGGYEQYF.

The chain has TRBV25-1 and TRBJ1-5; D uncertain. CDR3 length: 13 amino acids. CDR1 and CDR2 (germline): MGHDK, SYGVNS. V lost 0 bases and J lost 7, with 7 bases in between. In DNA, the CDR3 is TGTGCCAGCAGTGAATATGGTTTACAGCCCCAGCATTTT. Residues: CASSEYGLQPQHF.

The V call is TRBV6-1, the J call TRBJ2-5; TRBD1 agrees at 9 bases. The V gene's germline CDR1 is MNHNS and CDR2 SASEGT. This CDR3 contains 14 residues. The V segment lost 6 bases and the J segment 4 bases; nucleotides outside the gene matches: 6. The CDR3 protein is CASSGQGPGETQYF. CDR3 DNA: TGTGCCAGCAGCGGACAGGGGCCGGGAGAGACCCAGTACTTC.

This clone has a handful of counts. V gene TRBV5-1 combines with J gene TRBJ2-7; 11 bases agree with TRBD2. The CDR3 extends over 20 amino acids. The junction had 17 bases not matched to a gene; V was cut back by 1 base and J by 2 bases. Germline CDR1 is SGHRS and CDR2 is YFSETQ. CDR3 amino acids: CASSLKGTSLPGLAAYEQYF. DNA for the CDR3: TGCGCCAGCAGCTTGAAGGGGACTTCCCTACCGGGACTAGCGGCCTACGAGCAGTACTTC.